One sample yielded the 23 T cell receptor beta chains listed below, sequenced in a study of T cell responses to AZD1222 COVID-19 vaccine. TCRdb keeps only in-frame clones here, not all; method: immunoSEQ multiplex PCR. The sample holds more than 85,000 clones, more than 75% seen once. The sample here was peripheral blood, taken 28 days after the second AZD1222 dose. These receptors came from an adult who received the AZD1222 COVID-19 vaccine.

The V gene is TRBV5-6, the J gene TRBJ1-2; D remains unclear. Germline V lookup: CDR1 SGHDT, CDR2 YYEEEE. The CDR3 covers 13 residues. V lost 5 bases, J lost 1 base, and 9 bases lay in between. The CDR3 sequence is CASRPGLNYGYTF. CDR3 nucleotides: TGTGCCAGCAGACCAGGACTTAACTATGGCTACACCTTC.

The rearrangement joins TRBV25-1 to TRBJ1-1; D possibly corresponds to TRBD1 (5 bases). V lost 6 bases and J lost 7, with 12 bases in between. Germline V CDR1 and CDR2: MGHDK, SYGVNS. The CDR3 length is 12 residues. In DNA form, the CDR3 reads TGTGCCAGCAGCGATCCAGGGAGTGAAGCTTTCTTT. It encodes CASSDPGSEAFF. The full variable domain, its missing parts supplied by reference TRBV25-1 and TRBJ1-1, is EADIYQTPRYLVIGTGKKITLECSQTMGHDKMYWYQQDPGMELHLIHYSYGVNSTEKGDLSSESTVSRIRTEHFPLTLESARPSHTSQYLCASSDPGSEAFFGQGTRLTVV.

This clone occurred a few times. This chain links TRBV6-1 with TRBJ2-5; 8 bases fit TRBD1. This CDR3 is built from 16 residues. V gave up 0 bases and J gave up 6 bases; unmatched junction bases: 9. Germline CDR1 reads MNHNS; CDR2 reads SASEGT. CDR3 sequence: CASSEARGRPGKTQYF. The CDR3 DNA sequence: TGTGCCAGCAGTGAAGCCAGGGGGCGACCCGGAAAGACCCAGTACTTC.

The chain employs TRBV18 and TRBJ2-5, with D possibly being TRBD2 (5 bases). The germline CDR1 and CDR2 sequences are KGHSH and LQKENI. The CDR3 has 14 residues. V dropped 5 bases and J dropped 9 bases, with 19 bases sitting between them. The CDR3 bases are TGTGCCAGCTCAATCGGAGAGGGTAGAACGGCCCAGTACTTC. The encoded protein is CASSIGEGRTAQYF.

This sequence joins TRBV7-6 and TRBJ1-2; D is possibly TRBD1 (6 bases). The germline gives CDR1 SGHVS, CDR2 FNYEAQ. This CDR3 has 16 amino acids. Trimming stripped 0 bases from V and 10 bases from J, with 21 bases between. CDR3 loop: CASSLARSGARDDYTF. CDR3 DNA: TGTGCCAGCAGCTTAGCCCGGTCGGGGGCACGTGATGACTACACCTTC.

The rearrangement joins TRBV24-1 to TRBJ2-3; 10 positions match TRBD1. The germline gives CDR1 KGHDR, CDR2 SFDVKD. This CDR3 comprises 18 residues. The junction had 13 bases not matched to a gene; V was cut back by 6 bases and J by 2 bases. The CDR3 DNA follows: TGTGCCACCAGTTCCCCGGACAGGGGGAGCATTTACACAGATACGCAGTATTTT. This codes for CATSSPDRGSIYTDTQYF.

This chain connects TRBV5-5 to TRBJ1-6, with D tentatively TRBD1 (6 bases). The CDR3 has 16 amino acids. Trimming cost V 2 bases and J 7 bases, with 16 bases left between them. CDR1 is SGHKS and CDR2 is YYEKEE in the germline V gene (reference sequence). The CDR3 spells CASSFPDRVRNSPLHF. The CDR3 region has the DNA TGTGCCAGCAGCTTCCCGGACAGAGTCAGAAATTCACCCCTCCACTTT.

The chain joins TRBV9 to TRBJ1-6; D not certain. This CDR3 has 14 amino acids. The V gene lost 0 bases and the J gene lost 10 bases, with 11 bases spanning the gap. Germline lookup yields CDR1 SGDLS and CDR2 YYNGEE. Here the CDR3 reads CASSVDVGKSPLHF. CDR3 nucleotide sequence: TGTGCCAGCAGCGTAGACGTCGGCAAATCACCCCTCCACTTT.

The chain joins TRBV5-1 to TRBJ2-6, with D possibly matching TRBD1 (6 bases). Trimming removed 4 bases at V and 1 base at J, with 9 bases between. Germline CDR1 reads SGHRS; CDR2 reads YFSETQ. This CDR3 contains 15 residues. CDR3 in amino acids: CASSPQGSGANVLTF. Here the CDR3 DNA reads TGCGCCAGCAGCCCCCAGGGGTCTGGGGCCAACGTCCTGACTTTC.

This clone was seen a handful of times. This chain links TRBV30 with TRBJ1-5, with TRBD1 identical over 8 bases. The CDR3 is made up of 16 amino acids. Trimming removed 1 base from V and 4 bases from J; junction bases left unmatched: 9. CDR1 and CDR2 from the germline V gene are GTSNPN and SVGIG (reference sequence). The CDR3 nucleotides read TGTGCCTGGAGTGCTCGGCAGGGGGCCGGGAATCAGCCCCAGCATTTT. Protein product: CAWSARQGAGNQPQHF.

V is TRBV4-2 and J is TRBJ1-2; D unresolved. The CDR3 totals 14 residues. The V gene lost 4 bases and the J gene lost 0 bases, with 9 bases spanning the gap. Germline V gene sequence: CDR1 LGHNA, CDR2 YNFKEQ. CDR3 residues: CASSPTDPNYGYTF. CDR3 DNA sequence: TGTGCCAGCAGCCCGACTGATCCTAACTATGGCTACACCTTC.

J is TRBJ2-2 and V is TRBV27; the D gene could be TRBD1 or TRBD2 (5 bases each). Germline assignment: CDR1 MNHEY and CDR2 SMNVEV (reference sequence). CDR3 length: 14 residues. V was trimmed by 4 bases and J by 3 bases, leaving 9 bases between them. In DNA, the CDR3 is TGTGCCAGCAGTTGGGGGAGAGACACCGGGGAGCTGTTTTTT. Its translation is CASSWGRDTGELFF.

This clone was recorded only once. The CDR3 here is CASKVSSEKLFF. The CDR3 nucleotides are TGTGCCAGCAAGGTCTCGTCTGAAAAACTGTTTTTT. V is TRBV6-6 and J is TRBJ1-4; no reliable D call. Trimming stripped 7 bases from V and 7 bases from J, with 10 bases between. Germline loops: CDR1 MNHNY, CDR2 SVGAGI (reference sequence). The CDR3 spans 12 residues.

CDR3 nucleotides: TGTGCCAGCAGCCCCCGCGAATGGCCCAACTATGGCTACACCTTC. It is translated as CASSPREWPNYGYTF. V usage is TRBV9 and J usage is TRBJ1-2; no reliable D call. Germline CDR1 is SGDLS and CDR2 is YYNGEE. The V end lost 4 bases, the J end lost 2 bases, and 15 bases lay between the germline ends. This CDR3 spans 15 amino acids.

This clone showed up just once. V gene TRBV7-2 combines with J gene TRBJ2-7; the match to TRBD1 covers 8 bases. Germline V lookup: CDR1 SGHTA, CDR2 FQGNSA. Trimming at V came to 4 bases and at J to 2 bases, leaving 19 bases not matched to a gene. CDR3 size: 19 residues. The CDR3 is CASSSSITAQGAYPYEQYF. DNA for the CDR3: TGTGCCAGCAGCTCATCAATTACCGCCCAGGGGGCTTATCCCTACGAGCAGTACTTC.

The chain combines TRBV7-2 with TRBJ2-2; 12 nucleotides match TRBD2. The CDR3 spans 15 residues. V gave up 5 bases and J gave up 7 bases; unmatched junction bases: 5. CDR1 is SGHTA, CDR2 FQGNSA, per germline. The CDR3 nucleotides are TGTGCCAGCAGCCCGACTAGCGGGAGAGGCGGGGAGCTGTTTTTT. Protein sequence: CASSPTSGRGGELFF. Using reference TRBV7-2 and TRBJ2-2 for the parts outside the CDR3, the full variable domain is GAGVSQSPSNKVTEKGKDVELRCDPISGHTALYWYRQSLGQGLEFLIYFQGNSAPDKSGLPSDRFSAERTGGSVSTLTIQRTQQEDSAVYLCASSPTSGRGGELFFGEGSRLTVL.

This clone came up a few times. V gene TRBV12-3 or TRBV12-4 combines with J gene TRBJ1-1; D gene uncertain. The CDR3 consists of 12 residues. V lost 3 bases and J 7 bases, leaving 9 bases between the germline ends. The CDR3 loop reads CASSFGEDEAFF. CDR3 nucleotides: TGTGCCAGCAGTTTCGGGGAAGATGAAGCTTTCTTT.

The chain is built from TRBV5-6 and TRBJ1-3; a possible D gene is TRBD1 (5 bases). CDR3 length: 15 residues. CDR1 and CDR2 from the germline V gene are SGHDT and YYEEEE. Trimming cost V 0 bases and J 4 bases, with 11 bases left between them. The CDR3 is CASSLARVAGNTIYF. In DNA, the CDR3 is TGTGCCAGCAGCTTGGCCAGGGTCGCCGGAAACACCATATATTTT.

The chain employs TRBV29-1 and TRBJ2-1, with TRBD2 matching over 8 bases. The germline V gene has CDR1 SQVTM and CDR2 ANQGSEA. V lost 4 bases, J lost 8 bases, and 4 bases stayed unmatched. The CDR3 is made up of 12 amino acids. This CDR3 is CSVAGGLDEQFF. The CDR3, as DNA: TGCAGCGTTGCGGGGGGGCTCGATGAGCAGTTCTTC.

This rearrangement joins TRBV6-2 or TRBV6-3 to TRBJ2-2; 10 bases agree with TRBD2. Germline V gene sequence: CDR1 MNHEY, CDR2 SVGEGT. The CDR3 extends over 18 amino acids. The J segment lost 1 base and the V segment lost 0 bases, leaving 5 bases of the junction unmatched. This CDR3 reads CASSYSGTSGKNTGELFF. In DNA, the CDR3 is TGTGCCAGCAGTTACTCGGGAACTAGCGGGAAGAACACCGGGGAGCTGTTTTTT.

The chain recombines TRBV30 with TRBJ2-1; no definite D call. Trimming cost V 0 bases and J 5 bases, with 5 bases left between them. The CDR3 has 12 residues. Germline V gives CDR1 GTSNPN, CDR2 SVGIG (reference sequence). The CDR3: CAWSVPNNEQFF. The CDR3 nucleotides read TGTGCCTGGAGTGTACCCAACAATGAGCAGTTCTTC. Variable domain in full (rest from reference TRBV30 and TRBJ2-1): SQTIHQWPATLVQPVGSPLSLECTVEGTSNPNLYWYRQAAGRGLQLLFYSVGIGQISSEVPQNLSASRPQDRQFILSSKKLLLSDSGFYLCAWSVPNNEQFFGPGTRLTVL.

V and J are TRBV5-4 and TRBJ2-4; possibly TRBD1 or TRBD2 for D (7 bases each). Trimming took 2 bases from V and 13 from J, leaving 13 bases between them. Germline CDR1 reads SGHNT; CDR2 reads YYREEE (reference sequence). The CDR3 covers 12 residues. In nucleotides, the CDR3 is TGTGCCAGCAGCTTCGACAGGGAGGGCCAGTACTTC. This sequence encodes CASSFDREGQYF.

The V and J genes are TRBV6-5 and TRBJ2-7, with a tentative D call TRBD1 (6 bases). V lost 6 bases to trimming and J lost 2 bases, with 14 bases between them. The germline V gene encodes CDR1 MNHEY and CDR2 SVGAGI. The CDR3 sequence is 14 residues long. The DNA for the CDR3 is TGTGCCAGCAGAACCCCTGGACAGCCCTACGAGCAGTACTTC. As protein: CASRTPGQPYEQYF.